A single TCR beta chain is shown here with its context. Antigen: not known. Some clones are missing from TCRdb's copy, which holds only in-frame ones; the method was immunoSEQ multiplex PCR. The sample carries 70,000 to 95,000 clones, around 89% recorded once. This sample is drawn from a study of siplizumab effects on memory and regulatory T cells. Regarding the study as a whole: Assignment of a naive or memory phenotype failed for roughly 75-95% of the proliferating CD4+ or CD8+ clones. Mappable alloreactive CD4+ clones averaged about 74% Treg-derived with siplizumab versus about 25% in controls. Major contributors to the alloresponse seemed to be naive T cells, which also appeared more diverse than memory cells. With siplizumab, cumulative frequency of CD4+ memory-derived alloreactive sequences dropped significantly.

The germline V gene encodes CDR1 SNHLY and CDR2 FYNNEI. The CDR3 runs 14 residues. Between the trimmed V and J ends, which lost 5 bases and 0 bases, there was a span of 10 bases. The sequenced material came from CD4+ T cells sorted from blood. The V call is TRBV2, the J call TRBJ1-2; no clear D. This receptor was identified in a human donor in good health. CDR3 in amino acids: CASSLQTSNYGYTF. The CDR3 DNA sequence: TGTGCCAGCAGTCTACAGACTTCTAACTATGGCTACACCTTC.